The T cell receptor (beta chain) described here comes from a study of T cell repertoires in cytomegalovirus infection. Study as a whole: An indication of both CMV infection and matching HLA type came from public TCR beta signatures.

TCRdb used MiXCR to reprocess the reads, holding one entry per CDR3 protein. The sample includes about 830,000 distinct CDR3 sequences, around a third of them seen just once. General observations from the study: The cumulative frequency of public TCR beta families identified carriers of CMV plus the relevant HLA.

Trimming cost V 4 bases and J 8 bases, with 6 bases left between them. Looked up from germline, CDR1 is LNHDA and CDR2 is SQIVND (reference sequence). The CDR3 loop spans 12 amino acids. This clonotype was seen a handful of times. No antigen is known for it. This chain joins TRBV19 and TRBJ1-6; no clear D. The clonotype was recovered from a human donor in good health (CMV status not recorded). Some clones in this sample may be carry-over from other donors' samples. The material sequenced was cultured CD8+ T cells from PBMCs, taken from culture after CMV antigen stimulation. CDR3 loop: CASSNDDSPLHF. CDR3 nucleotides: TGTGCCAGTAGTAACGACGATTCACCCCTCCACTTT.